A single sample gave rise to the 32 T cell receptor beta chains below, sequenced in a study of T cell repertoires in ileal Crohn's disease. Assay: immunoSEQ multiplex PCR; the TCRdb copy retains only in-frame clones and omits some. The table shows thousands of clones, with around 80% occurring only once. Time point noted: neoterminal ileum biopsy at postoperative endoscopy, about 6 months after surgery. Sequences were obtained from ileal tissue. The receptor set was obtained from an adult with Crohn's disease.

The chain links TRBV6-1 to TRBJ2-3, with TRBD2 matching 12 bases. The length of the CDR3 is 15 residues. V gave up 2 bases and J gave up 3 bases; unmatched junction bases: 0. Germline CDR1 is MNHNS and CDR2 is SASEGT. This CDR3 reads CASSETSGRTDTQYF. CDR3 in DNA: TGTGCCAGCAGTGAAACTAGCGGGAGGACAGATACGCAGTATTTT.

This clone was observed once. The CDR3 spells CATSRGRTGGTDTQYF. The CDR3 DNA follows: TGTGCCACCAGCAGAGGAAGGACAGGGGGCACAGATACGCAGTATTTT. This chain uses TRBV15 with TRBJ2-3; 9 bases match TRBD1. The CDR3 is 16 amino acids. The J segment lost 1 base and the V segment lost 1 base, leaving 3 bases of the junction unmatched. From germline, CDR1 is LNHNV and CDR2 YYDKDF (reference sequence). Based on the CDR3 plus reference TRBV15 and TRBJ2-3, the full variable domain is DAMVIQNPRYQVTQFGKPVTLSCSQTLNHNVMYWYQQKSSQAPKLLFHYYDKDFNNEADTPDNFQSRRPNTSFCFLDIRSPGLGDTAMYLCATSRGRTGGTDTQYFGPGTRLTVL.

The sample holds one count of this clone. The chain employs TRBV6-6 and TRBJ2-2; D ambiguous. The CDR3 has 14 amino acids. V lost 5 bases and J lost 7, with 14 bases in between. The germline CDR1 and CDR2 sequences are MNHNY and SVGAGI (reference sequence). CDR3 amino acids: CASSVTAGYGELFF. CDR3 in DNA: TGTGCCAGCAGTGTCACAGCAGGCTACGGGGAGCTGTTTTTT.

The chain combines TRBV2 with TRBJ1-2; 8 bases align to TRBD1. The ends lost 7 bases at V and 4 bases at J; junction bases unmatched: 8. Germline V gives CDR1 SNHLY, CDR2 FYNNEI. The CDR3 is 14 residues long. As DNA, the CDR3 is TGTGCCAGCAACAACAGGGGGTACGCCTATGGCTACACCTTC. Amino acid sequence: CASNNRGYAYGYTF. The whole variable domain, remainder taken from reference TRBV2 and TRBJ1-2, is EPEVTQTPSHQVTQMGQEVILRCVPISNHLYFYWYRQILGQKVEFLVSFYNNEISEKSEIFDDQFSVERPDGSNFTLKIRSTKLEDSAMYFCASNNRGYAYGYTFGSGTRLTVV.

The V call is TRBV5-6, the J call TRBJ2-7; TRBD1 agrees at 12 bases. Per the germline V gene, CDR1 is SGHDT and CDR2 is YYEEEE. This CDR3 region has 15 residues. The trim removed 0 bases at V and 11 bases at J, leaving 9 bases unmatched. The CDR3 spells CASSLGPGTGGGEYF. DNA of the CDR3: TGTGCCAGCAGCTTGGGTCCCGGGACAGGGGGCGGTGAGTACTTC.

J is TRBJ1-6 and V is TRBV11-2; tentative D call: TRBD1 (6 bases). Looked up from germline, CDR1 is SGHAT and CDR2 is FQNNGV. The CDR3 is 14 amino acids. The ends were cut back, 2 bases at V and 9 bases at J, with 11 bases in the middle. The CDR3 spells CASSLNRVGSPLHF. The CDR3 nucleotides read TGTGCCAGCAGCTTAAACAGGGTGGGTTCACCCCTCCACTTT.

For the CDR3, the DNA is TGCGCCAGCAGCCAGGGGGCCTCCTTCACAGATACGCAGTATTTT. Translated: CASSQGASFTDTQYF. The rearrangement uses TRBV5-1 and TRBJ2-3; 8 bases align to TRBD1. The length of the CDR3 is 15 residues. After removal of 4 bases from V and 2 bases from J, the junction contained 6 bases not matched to a gene. CDR1 is SGHRS, CDR2 YFSETQ, per germline.

The chain uses TRBV5-1 and TRBJ2-1; unclear D gene. Germline CDR1 SGHRS, CDR2 YFSETQ. Deletions cut 0 bases from V and 4 bases from J, with 11 bases between. This CDR3 spans 15 amino acids. The CDR3, as DNA: TGCGCCAGCAGCTTGGCCTCGCAGGTTTACAATGAGCAGTTCTTC. It codes for CASSLASQVYNEQFF.

This clone has only a few counts. The CDR3 DNA reads TGTGCCAGTAGTCTATTAGCGGGAGGAGGCGCAGATACGCAGTATTTT. This codes for CASSLLAGGGADTQYF. V is TRBV19 and J is TRBJ2-3, with TRBD2 matching 10 bases. The V gene's germline CDR1 is LNHDA and CDR2 SQIVND (reference sequence). This CDR3 comprises 16 residues. V shed 5 bases and J 4 bases; nucleotides not matched to a gene: 9.

The chain carries TRBV5-4 and TRBJ2-2; D remains unclear. The V and J ends lost 4 bases and 8 bases respectively, with 6 bases between them. CDR1 and CDR2 from the germline V gene are SGHNT and YYREEE (reference sequence). This CDR3 contains 11 residues. In nucleotides, the CDR3 is TGTGCCAGCAGCCAGTTAGGGGAGCTGTTTTTT. It yields the protein CASSQLGELFF.

Sample share makes this clone large. The V and J genes are TRBV18 and TRBJ1-2; TRBD1 agrees at 9 bases. CDR1 KGHSH and CDR2 LQKENI come from the germline V gene. CDR3 length: 15 residues. The V gene end was trimmed by 0 bases and the J gene end by 8 bases; junction bases not matched to a gene: 7. The CDR3 nucleotides are TGTGCCAGCTCACCACCAACCGACAGGGGGGGAGGCTACACCTTC. Amino acids: CASSPPTDRGGGYTF. The full variable domain, rest sourced from reference TRBV18 and TRBJ1-2, is NAGVMQNPRHLVRRRGQEARLRCSPMKGHSHVYWYRQLPEEGLKFMVYLQKENIIDESGMPKERFSAEFPKEGPSILRIQQVVRGDSAAYFCASSPPTDRGGGYTFGSGTRLTVV.

This clone was detected only once. The V and J genes are TRBV5-5 and TRBJ2-7; 10 bases are a match to TRBD1. Germline V CDR1 and CDR2: SGHKS, YYEKEE (reference sequence). This CDR3 has 15 residues. V lost 4 bases and J lost 3; bases outside the gene matches: 7. The CDR3 DNA is TGTGCCAGCAGCGGGTTCGGGACAGGGGTCTACGAGCAGTACTTC. Translation: CASSGFGTGVYEQYF.

J is TRBJ2-7 and V is TRBV9; TRBD1 matches 9 bases. V was pared by 2 bases and J by 3 bases, with 6 bases of the junction left unmatched. Germline V gene sequence: CDR1 SGDLS, CDR2 YYNGEE. The length of the CDR3 is 15 residues. DNA of the CDR3: TGTGCCAGCAGCGTGGCTCCGGGACAGGGCTACGAGCAGTACTTC. Amino acids: CASSVAPGQGYEQYF.

The CDR3 sequence is CASRASGTGELFF. The CDR3, as DNA: TGCGCCAGCAGAGCTAGCGGCACCGGGGAGCTGTTTTTT. This rearrangement joins TRBV5-1 to TRBJ2-2; 7 nucleotides agree with TRBD2. V shed 5 bases, J shed 4 bases, and the junction held 2 bases outside the gene matches. Looked up from germline, CDR1 is SGHRS and CDR2 is YFSETQ. The CDR3 covers 13 residues.

The chain is built from TRBV18 and TRBJ1-2; D possibly corresponds to TRBD1 (6 bases). From germline, CDR1 is KGHSH and CDR2 LQKENI. The CDR3 has 15 amino acids. With 3 bases removed from V and 8 bases from J, the gap between germline ends came to 19 bases. The CDR3 region is CASSPYALTGGGYTF. The CDR3 nucleotides read TGTGCCAGCTCACCTTACGCACTGACGGGGGGCGGCTACACCTTC. The full variable domain, in which reference TRBV18 and TRBJ1-2 provide the parts outside the CDR3, is NAGVMQNPRHLVRRRGQEARLRCSPMKGHSHVYWYRQLPEEGLKFMVYLQKENIIDESGMPKERFSAEFPKEGPSILRIQQVVRGDSAAYFCASSPYALTGGGYTFGSGTRLTVV.

The genes are TRBV5-6 and TRBJ2-3; D remains ambiguous. CDR3 length equals 14 residues. V dropped 3 bases and J dropped 4 bases, with 12 bases sitting between them. Looked up from germline, CDR1 is SGHDT and CDR2 is YYEEEE. CDR3 nucleotide sequence: TGTGCCAGCAGCTCACAAGACACCTCAGATACGCAGTATTTT. This codes for CASSSQDTSDTQYF.

This CDR3 reads CASSFVPNRQGKYTEAFF. The CDR3 nucleotides are TGTGCCAGCAGCTTTGTCCCTAATCGACAGGGAAAATACACTGAAGCTTTCTTT. The gene calls are TRBV5-6 and TRBJ1-1, with 7 bases lining up with TRBD1. Trimming removed 2 bases from V and 3 bases from J; junction bases left unmatched: 16. This CDR3 spans 18 amino acids. CDR1 and CDR2 (germline): SGHDT, YYEEEE.

This chain links TRBV19 with TRBJ1-1, with a tentative D call TRBD1 (5 bases). From germline, CDR1 is LNHDA and CDR2 SQIVND (reference sequence). Trimming pared 3 bases from V and 3 bases from J, leaving 20 bases between. This CDR3 has 17 amino acids. The CDR3 sequence is CASSIPFVGGKHTEAFF. For the CDR3, the DNA is TGTGCCAGTAGTATTCCCTTCGTGGGGGGAAAGCACACTGAAGCTTTCTTT.

CDR3 loop: CASREVARPDTQYF. The CDR3 DNA follows: TGTGCCAGTAGGGAGGTAGCTCGGCCAGATACGCAGTATTTT. The chain recombines TRBV19 with TRBJ2-3; possible D gene TRBD2, 5 bases. Per germline, CDR1 LNHDA and CDR2 SQIVND (reference sequence). Trimming stripped 6 bases from V and 4 bases from J, with 14 bases between. The CDR3 is made up of 14 amino acids.

This chain links TRBV4-1 with TRBJ2-7; 8 nucleotides align to TRBD2. Per germline, CDR1 MGHRA and CDR2 YSYEKL. This CDR3 region has 15 residues. Losses at the gene ends were 5 bases for V and 3 bases for J; bases not matched to a gene: 9. The CDR3 is CASSSREGGHYEQYF. For the CDR3, the DNA is TGCGCCAGCAGCTCACGGGAGGGCGGGCACTACGAGCAGTACTTC.

This clone was seen a few times. The chain recombines TRBV18 with TRBJ1-3, with D possibly being TRBD1 (6 bases). Trimming pared 3 bases from V and 4 bases from J, leaving 19 bases between. The CDR3 totals 17 residues. Germline V lookup: CDR1 KGHSH, CDR2 LQKENI. The DNA for the CDR3 is TGTGCCAGCTCACCGATCGCCGCAGGGGAAGGAGGAAACACCATATATTTT. Amino acid sequence: CASSPIAAGEGGNTIYF.

The V and J genes are TRBV10-3 and TRBJ2-1; no firm D call. The germline gives CDR1 ENHRY, CDR2 SYGVKD. CDR3 length: 15 residues. V was shortened by 3 bases and J by 6 bases, with 15 bases between the two germline ends. This chain's CDR3 is CAISDPTYTGNEQFF. CDR3 DNA sequence: TGTGCCATCAGTGACCCGACCTATACGGGCAATGAGCAGTTCTTC.

This rearrangement joins TRBV19 to TRBJ2-5; 7 bases fit TRBD1. J gave up 6 bases and V 3 bases, and 16 bases lay outside the gene matches. CDR3 length equals 17 residues. Per germline, CDR1 LNHDA and CDR2 SQIVND (reference sequence). CDR3 nucleotide sequence: TGTGCCAGTAGTATTGGATGGCGGGCAGGGGGTAAGAAGACCCAGTACTTC. This sequence encodes CASSIGWRAGGKKTQYF.

The J gene is TRBJ2-3, the V gene TRBV29-1; TRBD2 matches 10 bases. The CDR3 has 15 residues. Germline V gene sequence: CDR1 SQVTM, CDR2 ANQGSEA. V dropped 5 bases and J dropped 6; count of bases not matched to a gene: 11. CDR3 nucleotides: TGCAGCGTTTCCGGGACTAGCGCGCTTCGGGATACGCAGTATTTT. Amino acid sequence: CSVSGTSALRDTQYF.

The rearrangement joins TRBV30 to TRBJ2-7, with D tentatively TRBD2 (7 bases). The CDR3 has 11 residues. Germline CDR1 reads GTSNPN; CDR2 reads SVGIG (reference sequence). V gave up 3 bases and J gave up 5 bases, with 8 bases separating them. CDR3 in DNA: TGTGCCTGGAGGGGGGGGCACGAGCAGTACTTC. Its translation: CAWRGGHEQYF.

The CDR3 nucleotides read TGTGCCAGCAGCCAAAGTGCGAACAATGAGCAGTTCTTC. Its translation: CASSQSANNEQFF. J is TRBJ2-1 and V is TRBV16; D is undetermined. The CDR3 contains 13 residues. CDR1 is KGHSY and CDR2 is FQNENV in the germline V gene. With 2 bases removed from V and 5 bases from J, the gap between germline ends came to 7 bases.

The sample holds one count of this clone. The rearrangement joins TRBV29-1 to TRBJ2-7, with a tentative D call TRBD2 (6 bases). V gave up 4 bases and J gave up 3 bases, with 16 bases separating them. The germline CDR1 and CDR2 sequences are SQVTM and ANQGSEA. The CDR3 runs to 14 residues. The DNA for the CDR3 is TGCAGCGTTGTAATTCGGGGGACCGGCTACGAGCAGTACTTC. Its translation is CSVVIRGTGYEQYF.

The chain combines TRBV6-5 with TRBJ1-2; possible D gene TRBD1, 6 bases. CDR3 length: 15 residues. Per germline, CDR1 MNHEY and CDR2 SVGAGI. Trimming removed 0 bases at V and 8 bases at J, with 16 bases between. CDR3: CASSYSIWGQWGYTF. The DNA of the CDR3 is TGTGCCAGCAGTTACTCGATTTGGGGGCAATGGGGCTACACCTTC.

The CDR3 loop is CASSLRGQSNQETQYF. The CDR3 DNA sequence: TGCGCCAGCAGTCTCAGGGGGCAGTCCAACCAAGAGACCCAGTACTTC. The chain employs TRBV5-1 and TRBJ2-5; TRBD1 matches 8 bases. CDR3 length equals 16 residues. Trimming cost V 5 bases and J 0 bases; bases outside gene matches: 9. Germline V gives CDR1 SGHRS, CDR2 YFSETQ. The full variable domain, rest sourced from reference TRBV5-1 and TRBJ2-5, is KAGVTQTPRYLIKTRGQQVTLSCSPISGHRSVSWYQQTPGQGLQFLFEYFSETQRNKGNFPGRFSGRQFSNSRSEMNVSTLELGDSALYLCASSLRGQSNQETQYFGPGTRLLVL.

V usage is TRBV19 and J usage is TRBJ2-1, with 13 bases that match TRBD2. CDR1 is LNHDA, CDR2 SQIVND, per germline (reference sequence). CDR3 length: 18 amino acids. J was trimmed by 8 bases and V by 2 bases; bases with no gene match: 12. The CDR3 loop reads CASSIPGLAGFSLHEQFF. For the CDR3, the DNA is TGTGCCAGTAGTATACCGGGACTAGCGGGATTCTCCCTCCATGAGCAGTTCTTC.

The V gene is TRBV2, the J gene TRBJ2-5, with D possibly matching TRBD1 (6 bases). Per the germline V gene, CDR1 is SNHLY and CDR2 is FYNNEI. Trimming shortened V by 3 bases and J by 7 bases, and 12 bases separated the two germline ends. The CDR3 has 13 residues. The CDR3: CASSETRGGTQYF. In DNA, the CDR3 is TGTGCCAGCAGTGAGACCCGAGGGGGGACCCAGTACTTC. Variable domain in full (rest from reference TRBV2 and TRBJ2-5): EPEVTQTPSHQVTQMGQEVILRCVPISNHLYFYWYRQILGQKVEFLVSFYNNEISEKSEIFDDQFSVERPDGSNFTLKIRSTKLEDSAMYFCASSETRGGTQYFGPGTRLLVL.

This clone was recorded a few times. The J gene is TRBJ2-3, the V gene TRBV10-3; 10 bases map to TRBD2. J was trimmed by 1 base and V by 6 bases; bases with no gene match: 10. The germline V gene has CDR1 ENHRY and CDR2 SYGVKD. This CDR3 region has 17 residues. The CDR3 reads CAIRGNSGGPGTDTQYF. As DNA, the CDR3 is TGTGCCATCAGGGGAAATAGCGGGGGGCCGGGCACAGATACGCAGTATTTT.